This T cell receptor beta chain was identified during a study of T cell responses to AZD1222 COVID-19 vaccine. As for the study in general: The analysis combined second doses at about 4 or about 12 weeks.

Assay: immunoSEQ multiplex PCR; the TCRdb copy retains only in-frame clones and omits some. This sample has some 140,000 clones; roughly 90% occur once, and the top ten carry roughly 3.1%. CDR1 and CDR2 from the germline V gene are SGHDT and YYEEEE. The V gene end was trimmed by 1 base and the J gene end by 3 bases; junction bases not matched to a gene: 12. The CDR3 consists of 18 residues. Concerning this clone: What it binds is unknown.

Study results and caveats: Spike-wide coverage was observed for vaccine-associated CD4 TCRs, with dominant responses at 160-218 and 743-854. Most donors were white British, females outnumbered males, and clonal diversity was possibly underestimated. Rises in breadth and depth of Spike-specific TCRs came after two AZD1222 doses.

The rearrangement joins TRBV5-6 to TRBJ2-7; 11 bases are shared with TRBD2. Sequencing used peripheral blood, obtained on day 0 of AZD1222 vaccination. This clonotype originated in an adult in good health. CDR3 nucleotides: TGTGCCAGCAGCTTGCTATCGACTAGCGGGACCCGGGTCTACGAGCAGTACTTC. Translated: CASSLLSTSGTRVYEQYF.